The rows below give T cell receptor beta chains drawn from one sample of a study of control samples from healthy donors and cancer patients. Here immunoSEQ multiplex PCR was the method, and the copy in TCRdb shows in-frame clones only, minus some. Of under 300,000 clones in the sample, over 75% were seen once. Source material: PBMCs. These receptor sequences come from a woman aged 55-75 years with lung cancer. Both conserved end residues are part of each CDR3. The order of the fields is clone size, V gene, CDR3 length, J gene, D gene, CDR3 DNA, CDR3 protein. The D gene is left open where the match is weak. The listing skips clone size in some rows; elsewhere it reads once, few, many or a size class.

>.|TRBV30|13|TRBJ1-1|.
TGTGCCTGGGGGCGACAGGTTAACACTGAAGCTTTCTTT
CAWGRQVNTEAFF
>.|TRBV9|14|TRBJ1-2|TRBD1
TGTGCCAGCAGCCCCGGGACAGGGGGATATGGCTACACCTTC
CASSPGTGGYGYTF
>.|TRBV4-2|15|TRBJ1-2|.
TGTGCCAGCAGCCAAGAGCGTGCAGTAGCGCGTGGCTACACCTTC
CASSQERAVARGYTF
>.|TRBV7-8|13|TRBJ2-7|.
TGTGCCAGCAGCCGGGGACTCAGCTACGAGCAGTACTTC
CASSRGLSYEQYF
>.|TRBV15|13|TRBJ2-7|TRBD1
TGTGCCACCAGCAGTGGGGACAGCTACGAGCAGTACTTC
CATSSGDSYEQYF
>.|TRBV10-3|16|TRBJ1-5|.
TGTGCCATCAGTGGCGGGCCATTCTATAGCAATCAGCCCCAGCATTTT
CAISGGPFYSNQPQHF
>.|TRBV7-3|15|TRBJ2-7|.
TGTGCCAGCAGCGTAGGAACCTTTTTAAGCTACGAGCAGTACTTC
CASSVGTFLSYEQYF
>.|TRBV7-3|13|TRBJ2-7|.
TGTGCCAGCAGCCGCAACAGGGACGGCGAGCAGTACTTC
CASSRNRDGEQYF
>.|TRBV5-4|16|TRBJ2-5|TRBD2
TGTGCCAGCAGCCGTGGGAATAGCGGGATTAAAGAGACCCAGTACTTC
CASSRGNSGIKETQYF
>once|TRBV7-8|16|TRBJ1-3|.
TGTGCCAGCAGCTTAGCGCTGGGGGGATCCGGAAACACCATATATTTT
CASSLALGGSGNTIYF
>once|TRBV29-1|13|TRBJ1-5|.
TGCAGCGTTGGGGCGGATAGCAATCAGCCCCAGCATTTT
CSVGADSNQPQHF
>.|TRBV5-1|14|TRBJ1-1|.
TGCGCCAGCAGCTCCCAAGGGGATGCCACTGAAGCTTTCTTT
CASSSQGDATEAFF
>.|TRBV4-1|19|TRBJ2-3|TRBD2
TGCGCCAGCAGCCAAGAGGGACTAGCGGGGGGCCGAGGCACAGATACGCAGTATTTT
CASSQEGLAGGRGTDTQYF
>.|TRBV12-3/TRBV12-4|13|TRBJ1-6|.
TGTGCCAGCAGTGCCGATGGGGATTCACCCCTCCACTTT
CASSADGDSPLHF
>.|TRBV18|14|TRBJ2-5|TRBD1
TGTGCCAGCTCACCCCAGACAGGGCAAGAGACCCAGTACTTC
CASSPQTGQETQYF
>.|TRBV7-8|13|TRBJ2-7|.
TGTGCCAGCAGCTTATCCAACTCCTACGAGCAGTACTTC
CASSLSNSYEQYF
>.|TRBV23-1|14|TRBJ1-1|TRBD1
TGCGCCAGCAGTCCGCAGGGGGCCTCTACTGAAGCTTTCTTT
CASSPQGASTEAFF
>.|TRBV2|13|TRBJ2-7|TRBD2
TGTGCCAGCAGTTCGACTAGCGGGTACGAGCAGTACTTC
CASSSTSGYEQYF
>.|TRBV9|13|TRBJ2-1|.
TGTGCCAGCAGCGTAGGGGGAAACAATGAGCAGTTCTTC
CASSVGGNNEQFF
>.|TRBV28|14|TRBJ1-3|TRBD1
TGTGCCAGCAGAGGGACAGCCCCAGGGAACACCATATATTTT
CASRGTAPGNTIYF
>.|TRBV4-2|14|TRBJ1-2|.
TGTGCCAGCAGCGTTGACCAACTAGACTATGGCTACACCTTC
CASSVDQLDYGYTF
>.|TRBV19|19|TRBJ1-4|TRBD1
TGTGCCAGTAGTCCAACGCGGACAGGGGAGTCTACAACTAATGAAAAACTGTTTTTT
CASSPTRTGESTTNEKLFF
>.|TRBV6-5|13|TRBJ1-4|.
TGTGCCAGCAGCGTCCGAGGATGGGAAAAACTGTTTTTT
CASSVRGWEKLFF
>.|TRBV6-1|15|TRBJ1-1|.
TGTGCCAGCAGTGAAGCGGCTAGACATACGACTGAAGCTTTCTTT
CASSEAARHTTEAFF
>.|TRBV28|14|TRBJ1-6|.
TGTGCCAGCAGATACCGGGACTTAGGGGCACCCCTCCACTTT
CASRYRDLGAPLHF
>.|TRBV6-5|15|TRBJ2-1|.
TGTGCCAGCAGTCTTTGGGGGGGGCGGGGCAATGAGCAGTTCTTC
CASSLWGGRGNEQFF
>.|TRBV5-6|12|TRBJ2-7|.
TGTGCCAGCAGCCCCACTCAACACGAGCAGTACTTC
CASSPTQHEQYF
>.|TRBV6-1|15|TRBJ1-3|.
TGTGCCAGCAGTGAAACTTCTGGGTCAGGAAACACCATATATTTT
CASSETSGSGNTIYF
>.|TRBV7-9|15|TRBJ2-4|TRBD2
TGTGCCAGCAGCTTATTTAGCGGGGACCAAAACATTCAGTACTTC
CASSLFSGDQNIQYF
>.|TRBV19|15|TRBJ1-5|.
TGTGCCAGTAGTATTAACGGTTGGGGGAATCAGCCCCAGCATTTT
CASSINGWGNQPQHF
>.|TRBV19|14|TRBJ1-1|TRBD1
TGTGCCAGTAGTTTGACAGGGAGAAGGACTGAAGCTTTCTTT
CASSLTGRRTEAFF
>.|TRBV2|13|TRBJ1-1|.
TGTGCCAGCAGCGCACAGGGGAACACTGAAGCTTTCTTT
CASSAQGNTEAFF
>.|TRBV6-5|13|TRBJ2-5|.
TGTGCCAGCAGCCGGGAGCGGCAAGAGACCCAGTACTTC
CASSRERQETQYF
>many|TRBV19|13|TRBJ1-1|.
TGTGCCAGTAGTATAGTGGACAAAGGAGAAGCTTTCTTT
CASSIVDKGEAFF
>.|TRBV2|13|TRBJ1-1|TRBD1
TGTGCCAGCAGTGGGGACAGGGGCACTGAAGCTTTCTTT
CASSGDRGTEAFF
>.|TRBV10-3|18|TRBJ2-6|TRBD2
TGTGCCATCAGTGAGTCAAGGCGGGGGGGCTCTGGGGCCAACGTCCTGACTTTC
CAISESRRGGSGANVLTF
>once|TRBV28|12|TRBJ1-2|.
TGTGCCAGCAGTGATGGACGACATGGCTACACCTTC
CASSDGRHGYTF
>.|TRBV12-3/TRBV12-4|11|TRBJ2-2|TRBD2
TGTGCCAGCAGTTCCCTAGCGGGGGGCATTTTC
CASSSLAGGIF
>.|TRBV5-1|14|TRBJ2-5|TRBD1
TGCGCCAGCAGCTCCTCAGGGGGCATGGAGACCCAGTACTTC
CASSSSGGMETQYF
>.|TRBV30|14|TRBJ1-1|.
TGTGCCTGGAGTGTAGGACCGGCGAACACTGAAGCTTTCTTT
CAWSVGPANTEAFF
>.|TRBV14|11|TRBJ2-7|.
TGTGCCAGCAGACAGGGACACGAGCAGTACTTC
CASRQGHEQYF
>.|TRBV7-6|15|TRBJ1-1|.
TGTGCCAGCAGCTTAGGGCAGGGAGCGAACACTGAAGCTTTCTTT
CASSLGQGANTEAFF
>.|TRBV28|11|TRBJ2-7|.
TGTGCCAGCAGGCGAAGGGGCGAAGTTTACTTC
CASRRRGEVYF
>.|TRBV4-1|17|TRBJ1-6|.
TGCGCCAGCAGCCCCCTGGGTATAATTTCCTATAATTCACCCCTCCACTTT
CASSPLGIISYNSPLHF